Listed here are 3 T cell receptor beta chains from one sample, sequenced in a study of regulatory T cells in long-lasting Graves disease (dated by TCRdb to the early 2020s). The time point label on this specimen signifies: newly diagnosed GD, antithyroid drugs for less than 3 months. RNA was extracted from PBMCs in TRIzol for both TCR sequencing and RNA sequencing. Libraries were built with multiplex PCR. The run used an Illumina HiSeq 4000. iRepertoire HTBI primers and Arm-PCR amplification of CDR3 regions were used to construct TCR beta libraries. TCRdb itself trimmed the public reads at Q25 with fastp, ran MiXCR and retained productive beta chains. Rows matching on CDR3 protein sequence are summarized as one entry with the most common DNA and genes. The sample contains roughly 610,000 distinct CDR3 sequences, 15% to 20% of them found a single time. Around 11% of the sample rests with the top ten.

This same sample was also part of a study on T cells in Graves' hyperthyroidism and ophthalmopathy.

The sample here was peripheral blood mononuclear cells (PBMCs), taken at new diagnosis, from a patient treated with antithyroid drugs. Source of these receptors: a man aged 18 to 30 with Graves disease. Donor details come from another sample of the same person, matched by shared clones.

Concerning this clonotype itself: A far larger clone is off by one base, so a read error is likely. The V call is TRBV6-1, the J call TRBJ2-1; 13 bases match TRBD2. The germline CDR1 and CDR2 sequences are MNHNS and SASEGT. The CDR3 is made up of 17 amino acids. V gave up 6 bases and J gave up 10 bases; unmatched junction bases: 15. The CDR3 is CASSSGLAGTATYEQFF. CDR3 DNA sequence: TGTGCCAGCAGCTCGGGACTAGCGGGGACCGCCACCTACGAGCAGTTCTTC.

This clonotype has a count of ten or more. The genes are TRBV6-9 and TRBJ1-1; D remains unclear. V lost 3 bases to trimming and J lost 0 bases, with 11 bases between them. This CDR3 has 15 amino acids. Germline V CDR1 and CDR2: MNHGY, SVAAGI. The CDR3 reads CASSYSGRMNTEAFF. CDR3 sequence (DNA): TGTGCCAGCAGTTACTCGGGGAGGATGAACACTGAAGCTTTCTTT.

Only a few counts were recorded for this clonotype. V is TRBV6-2 or TRBV6-3 and J is TRBJ1-5; perhaps TRBD1 as D (6 bases). CDR3 length equals 16 residues. V lost 6 bases and J 6 bases, leaving 21 bases between the germline ends. The germline V gene has CDR1 MNHEY and CDR2 SVGEGT. The CDR3 DNA sequence: TGTGCCAGCAGGAAAGGGGGGGCGGGGGTCAGTCAGCCCCAGCATTTT. This gives the protein CASRKGGAGVSQPQHF.